These T cell receptor beta chains were read from a single sample in a study of blood T cell repertoires in COVID-19. The protocol was immunoSEQ multiplex PCR, while the TCRdb copy is restricted to in-frame clones and leaves out a portion. The table has roughly 400,000 clones, around 90% seen once. Material for sequencing was PBMCs or T cells enriched from blood (not recorded which). Every receptor here comes from a woman aged 40 to 49 with acute COVID-19. CDR3s include the opening cysteine and the closing phenylalanine or tryptophan. A D gene is named only where the DNA matches it firmly. Rows may omit the clone size; those that give it use once, few, many or a size class.

D gene: .
J gene: TRBJ2-2
V gene: TRBV7-9
clone size: few
CDR3 protein: CASSLRQAGTGELFF
CDR3 DNA: TGTGCCAGCAGCTTAAGACAGGCCGGGACCGGGGAGCTGTTTTTT

D gene: .
J gene: TRBJ1-5
V gene: TRBV10-3
clone size: .
CDR3 protein: CAISDSGNGNQPQHF
CDR3 DNA: TGTGCCATCAGTGATTCCGGGAACGGCAATCAGCCCCAGCATTTT

D gene: TRBD2
J gene: TRBJ2-5
V gene: TRBV4-1
clone size: .
CDR3 protein: CASSQDGSGGETQYF
CDR3 DNA: TGCGCCAGCAGCCAAGACGGGAGCGGGGGAGAGACCCAGTACTTC

D gene: TRBD1
J gene: TRBJ1-2
V gene: TRBV3-1/TRBV3-2
clone size: .
CDR3 protein: CASSPWDSYGYTF
CDR3 DNA: TGTGCCAGCAGCCCTTGGGACAGCTATGGCTACACCTTC

D gene: .
J gene: TRBJ2-1
V gene: TRBV30
clone size: .
CDR3 protein: CAWSDFDHGRVDEQFF
CDR3 DNA: TGTGCCTGGAGTGACTTTGATCATGGCAGGGTCGATGAGCAGTTCTTC

D gene: .
J gene: TRBJ1-6
V gene: TRBV19
clone size: .
CDR3 protein: CASGGRDYSPLHF
CDR3 DNA: TGTGCCAGCGGCGGCCGAGATTATTCACCCCTCCACTTT

D gene: .
J gene: TRBJ1-6
V gene: TRBV2
clone size: .
CDR3 protein: CASNSDGVGNSPLHF
CDR3 DNA: TGTGCCAGCAATTCGGACGGGGTGGGTAATTCACCCCTCCACTTT

D gene: TRBD1
J gene: TRBJ2-7
V gene: TRBV7-9
clone size: .
CDR3 protein: CASSGGQVYPYEQYF
CDR3 DNA: TGTGCCAGCAGCGGCGGACAGGTTTACCCCTACGAGCAGTACTTC

D gene: .
J gene: TRBJ1-1
V gene: TRBV5-1
clone size: .
CDR3 protein: CASSLDSWRTEAFF
CDR3 DNA: TGCGCCAGCAGCCTAGATTCTTGGCGAACTGAAGCTTTCTTT

D gene: TRBD1
J gene: TRBJ1-1
V gene: TRBV2
clone size: once
CDR3 protein: CASRIGTVNTEAFF
CDR3 DNA: TGTGCCAGCAGGATCGGGACAGTGAACACTGAAGCTTTCTTT

D gene: .
J gene: TRBJ1-6
V gene: TRBV3-1/TRBV3-2
clone size: .
CDR3 protein: CASSQDVGSSPLHF
CDR3 DNA: TGTGCCAGCAGCCAAGATGTGGGGAGTTCACCCCTCCACTTT

D gene: TRBD1
J gene: TRBJ2-6
V gene: TRBV2
clone size: .
CDR3 protein: CASRQGRGANVLTF
CDR3 DNA: TGTGCCAGCAGACAGGGGAGAGGGGCCAACGTCCTGACTTTC

D gene: TRBD1
J gene: TRBJ1-3
V gene: TRBV6-5
clone size: .
CDR3 protein: CASSFTTGGSGNTIYF
CDR3 DNA: TGTGCCAGCAGTTTCACGACAGGGGGGTCTGGAAACACCATATATTTT

D gene: .
J gene: TRBJ2-3
V gene: TRBV27
clone size: .
CDR3 protein: CASSARRLLDDTQYF
CDR3 DNA: TGTGCCAGCAGTGCACGCCGTCTACTAGATGATACGCAGTATTTT

D gene: TRBD1
J gene: TRBJ1-6
V gene: TRBV11-2
clone size: .
CDR3 protein: CASSLTGDPGSPLHF
CDR3 DNA: TGTGCCAGCAGCTTAACAGGGGATCCTGGTTCACCCCTCCACTTT

D gene: TRBD1
J gene: TRBJ2-3
V gene: TRBV29-1
clone size: .
CDR3 protein: CTYGDRSPDTQYF
CDR3 DNA: TGCACGTACGGGGACAGGTCCCCAGATACGCAGTATTTT

D gene: TRBD1
J gene: TRBJ1-1
V gene: TRBV30
clone size: .
CDR3 protein: CACDRGRKRPEAFF
CDR3 DNA: TGTGCCTGCGACAGGGGGCGTAAGAGGCCTGAAGCTTTCTTT

D gene: TRBD1
J gene: TRBJ2-6
V gene: TRBV19
clone size: .
CDR3 protein: CASNPGGRGPSGANVLTF
CDR3 DNA: TGTGCCAGTAACCCAGGCGGCAGGGGGCCCTCTGGGGCCAACGTCCTGACTTTC

D gene: .
J gene: TRBJ1-5
V gene: TRBV5-4
clone size: .
CDR3 protein: CASHSPGQPQHF
CDR3 DNA: TGTGCCAGTCACTCCCCGGGGCAGCCCCAGCATTTT

D gene: TRBD1
J gene: TRBJ1-4
V gene: TRBV5-1
clone size: .
CDR3 protein: CASSAQGPDGEKLFF
CDR3 DNA: TGCGCCAGCAGCGCACAGGGGCCTGACGGCGAAAAACTGTTTTTT

D gene: .
J gene: TRBJ2-7
V gene: TRBV5-1
clone size: few
CDR3 protein: CASSLAQGYEQYF
CDR3 DNA: TGCGCCAGCAGCTTGGCGCAGGGCTACGAGCAGTACTTC

D gene: TRBD1
J gene: TRBJ1-4
V gene: TRBV7-9
clone size: .
CDR3 protein: CASSLFGTGNSEKLFF
CDR3 DNA: TGTGCCAGCAGCTTATTCGGGACAGGGAATAGTGAAAAACTGTTTTTT

D gene: TRBD1
J gene: TRBJ1-2
V gene: TRBV4-2
clone size: .
CDR3 protein: CASSQERGQGAANYGYTF
CDR3 DNA: TGTGCCAGCAGCCAAGAGAGGGGACAGGGGGCTGCGAACTATGGCTACACCTTC

D gene: .
J gene: TRBJ2-1
V gene: TRBV27
clone size: .
CDR3 protein: CASSFSGSNEQFF
CDR3 DNA: TGTGCCAGCAGTTTTTCCGGGAGCAATGAGCAGTTCTTC

D gene: .
J gene: TRBJ1-4
V gene: TRBV30
clone size: .
CDR3 protein: CAWSGGLIDEKLFF
CDR3 DNA: TGTGCCTGGAGTGGAGGGTTGATCGATGAAAAACTGTTTTTT

D gene: .
J gene: TRBJ1-4
V gene: TRBV28
clone size: .
CDR3 protein: CASSLWGAATNEKLFF
CDR3 DNA: TGTGCCAGCAGTTTATGGGGGGCCGCAACTAATGAAAAACTGTTTTTT

D gene: TRBD2
J gene: TRBJ2-5
V gene: TRBV7-9
clone size: .
CDR3 protein: CASSRTSGGQETQYF
CDR3 DNA: TGTGCCAGCAGCCGCACTAGCGGGGGGCAAGAGACCCAGTACTTC

D gene: .
J gene: TRBJ1-5
V gene: TRBV27
clone size: once
CDR3 protein: CASSLYRSNQPQHF
CDR3 DNA: TGTGCCAGCAGTTTATACAGAAGCAATCAGCCCCAGCATTTT

D gene: .
J gene: TRBJ1-1
V gene: TRBV25-1
clone size: .
CDR3 protein: CASSSIGRNTEAFF
CDR3 DNA: TGTGCCAGCAGTTCGATTGGGAGGAACACTGAAGCTTTCTTT

D gene: .
J gene: TRBJ2-7
V gene: TRBV5-1
clone size: .
CDR3 protein: CASSLGAAYEQYF
CDR3 DNA: TGCGCCAGCAGCTTGGGGGCAGCCTACGAGCAGTACTTC

D gene: TRBD2
J gene: TRBJ2-7
V gene: TRBV7-9
clone size: .
CDR3 protein: CASSPTGGYEQYF
CDR3 DNA: TGTGCCAGCAGCCCGACGGGGGGCTACGAGCAGTACTTC

D gene: TRBD1
J gene: TRBJ1-2
V gene: TRBV24-1
clone size: .
CDR3 protein: CATSDHSDRGPGYGYTF
CDR3 DNA: TGTGCCACCAGTGACCACTCTGACAGGGGGCCAGGGTATGGCTACACCTTC

D gene: TRBD1
J gene: TRBJ1-5
V gene: TRBV5-1
clone size: .
CDR3 protein: CASSLGQGGNQPQHF
CDR3 DNA: TGCGCCAGCAGCTTGGGACAGGGCGGTAATCAGCCCCAGCATTTT

D gene: TRBD1
J gene: TRBJ1-5
V gene: TRBV10-3
clone size: .
CDR3 protein: CAIRDRGNQPQHF
CDR3 DNA: TGTGCCATCAGGGACAGGGGTAATCAGCCCCAGCATTTT

D gene: .
J gene: TRBJ1-4
V gene: TRBV29-1
clone size: once
CDR3 protein: CSVAGGRANEKLFF
CDR3 DNA: TGCAGCGTTGCCGGGGGACGGGCTAATGAAAAACTGTTTTTT

D gene: TRBD1
J gene: TRBJ2-7
V gene: TRBV3-1/TRBV3-2
clone size: .
CDR3 protein: CASSQGQGGYEQYF
CDR3 DNA: TGTGCCAGCAGCCAAGGACAGGGGGGCTACGAGCAGTACTTC

D gene: TRBD1
J gene: TRBJ1-6
V gene: TRBV7-2
clone size: .
CDR3 protein: CASSLASGGDSPLHF
CDR3 DNA: TGTGCCAGCAGCTTAGCGTCAGGGGGCGATTCACCCCTCCACTTT

D gene: .
J gene: TRBJ1-2
V gene: TRBV5-5
clone size: .
CDR3 protein: CASSLGGVVGYTF
CDR3 DNA: TGTGCCAGCAGCTTAGGGGGGGTCGTCGGCTACACCTTC

D gene: TRBD1
J gene: TRBJ1-1
V gene: TRBV3-1/TRBV3-2
clone size: .
CDR3 protein: CASSQDKTGGAFF
CDR3 DNA: TGTGCCAGCAGCCAAGATAAGACAGGGGGCGCTTTCTTT

D gene: .
J gene: TRBJ1-6
V gene: TRBV9
clone size: .
CDR3 protein: CASSPTNNDSPLHF
CDR3 DNA: TGTGCCAGCAGCCCCACAAACAACGATTCACCCCTCCACTTT

D gene: TRBD1
J gene: TRBJ1-6
V gene: TRBV5-1
clone size: .
CDR3 protein: CASSLDTGGGTPLHF
CDR3 DNA: TGCGCCAGCAGCTTGGACACAGGGGGCGGAACACCCCTCCACTTT

D gene: .
J gene: TRBJ1-6
V gene: TRBV3-1/TRBV3-2
clone size: .
CDR3 protein: CASSWAENSPLHF
CDR3 DNA: TGTGCCAGCAGTTGGGCAGAGAATTCACCCCTCCACTTT

D gene: TRBD2
J gene: TRBJ2-5
V gene: TRBV5-4
clone size: once
CDR3 protein: CASTWASGGVGETQYF
CDR3 DNA: TGTGCCAGCACCTGGGCTAGCGGGGGGGTCGGGGAGACCCAGTACTTC

D gene: TRBD1
J gene: TRBJ1-2
V gene: TRBV6-5
clone size: few
CDR3 protein: CASSIGTGFYGYTF
CDR3 DNA: TGTGCCAGCAGTATCGGGACAGGGTTCTATGGCTACACCTTC

D gene: .
J gene: TRBJ1-3
V gene: TRBV9
clone size: .
CDR3 protein: CASSVAEGRSSGNTIYF
CDR3 DNA: TGTGCCAGCAGCGTAGCTGAGGGCCGCAGCTCTGGAAACACCATATATTTT

D gene: TRBD1
J gene: TRBJ1-2
V gene: TRBV10-1
clone size: .
CDR3 protein: CASSKTGTYGYTF
CDR3 DNA: TGCGCCAGCAGCAAGACAGGGACCTATGGCTACACCTTC

D gene: .
J gene: TRBJ2-4
V gene: TRBV5-8
clone size: .
CDR3 protein: CASSLWGRSWENIQYF
CDR3 DNA: TGTGCCAGCAGCTTGTGGGGGAGGTCATGGGAAAACATTCAGTACTTC

D gene: .
J gene: TRBJ2-3
V gene: TRBV1
clone size: .
CDR3 protein: CTSSQGWVRLAGGSTDTQYF
CDR3 DNA: TGCACCAGCAGCCAAGGATGGGTCAGACTAGCGGGGGGAAGCACAGATACGCAGTATTTT

D gene: TRBD1
J gene: TRBJ2-7
V gene: TRBV6-5
clone size: .
CDR3 protein: CASSYSDRGEQYF
CDR3 DNA: TGTGCCAGCAGTTACAGCGACAGGGGCGAGCAGTACTTC

D gene: .
J gene: TRBJ2-7
V gene: TRBV11-2
clone size: .
CDR3 protein: CASSLTGVEQYF
CDR3 DNA: TGTGCCAGCAGCTTAACGGGGGTAGAGCAGTACTTC

D gene: TRBD1
J gene: TRBJ1-2
V gene: TRBV5-1
clone size: once
CDR3 protein: CASSPQGANYGYTF
CDR3 DNA: TGCGCCAGCAGTCCACAGGGGGCAAACTATGGCTACACCTTC

D gene: TRBD1
J gene: TRBJ2-1
V gene: TRBV12-5
clone size: .
CDR3 protein: CASGLVTGGSFLNEQFF
CDR3 DNA: TGTGCTAGTGGTTTGGTAACAGGGGGGTCGTTTTTAAATGAGCAGTTCTTC

D gene: TRBD2
J gene: TRBJ2-1
V gene: TRBV20-1
clone size: .
CDR3 protein: CSASPRVVAGALSSYNEQFF
CDR3 DNA: TGCAGTGCTAGTCCCCGGGTGGTAGCGGGGGCCCTAAGCTCCTACAATGAGCAGTTCTTC

D gene: .
J gene: TRBJ2-2
V gene: TRBV12-3/TRBV12-4
clone size: once
CDR3 protein: CASSQTGELFF
CDR3 DNA: TGTGCCAGCAGTCAGACCGGGGAGCTGTTTTTT

D gene: .
J gene: TRBJ1-6
V gene: TRBV30
clone size: .
CDR3 protein: CAWERDSPLHF
CDR3 DNA: TGTGCCTGGGAGAGGGATTCACCCCTCCACTTT